This T cell receptor (beta chain) was sequenced during a study of cytomegalovirus exposure and HLA in healthy donors. The CDR3 consists of 16 residues. Germline trimming cut 4 bases from V and 4 bases from J; bases unmatched to any gene: 7. The germline CDR1 and CDR2 sequences are MDHEN and SYDVKM. PCR amplification relied on 60 Vbeta primers (plus 13 Jbeta primers). Repertoires were generated with immunoSEQ multiplex PCR, while TCRdb's copy carries only in-frame clones and drops some. The sample holds some 71,000 clones. Each donor was nominally healthy when sampled (though unrecorded immune exposures were likely).

Sequencing was done on a sample of PBMCs. This clonotype originated in a woman in her 30s in good health and CMV-seronegative. This chain joins TRBV28 and TRBJ2-7; 13 bases agree with TRBD2. CDR3 region: CASSSPRTSGGYEQYF. In nucleotides, the CDR3 is TGTGCCAGCAGTTCACCCAGGACTAGCGGGGGTTACGAGCAGTACTTC.